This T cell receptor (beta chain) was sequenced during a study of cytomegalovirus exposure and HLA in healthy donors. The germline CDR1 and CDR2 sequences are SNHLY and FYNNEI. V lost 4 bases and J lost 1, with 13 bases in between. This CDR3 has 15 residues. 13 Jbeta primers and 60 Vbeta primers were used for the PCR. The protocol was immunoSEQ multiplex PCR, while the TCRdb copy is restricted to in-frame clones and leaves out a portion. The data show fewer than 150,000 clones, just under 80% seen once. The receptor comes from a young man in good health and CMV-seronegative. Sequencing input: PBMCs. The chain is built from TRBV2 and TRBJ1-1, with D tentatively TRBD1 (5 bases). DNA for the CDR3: TGTGCCAGCAGTGGCCAGGGTGGGGCGAACACTGAAGCTTTCTTT. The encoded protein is CASSGQGGANTEAFF.